Shown below are 31 T cell receptor beta chains from a single sample sequenced in a study of cytomegalovirus exposure and HLA in healthy donors. Vbeta (60) and Jbeta (13) primers were used in the PCR. The assay was immunoSEQ multiplex PCR, and TCRdb's table has in-frame clones only and misses some. The sample includes under 200,000 clones, roughly 85% of them seen just once. The sample taken for sequencing was PBMCs. These receptors originate from a woman aged 40 to 50 in good health and CMV-seronegative.

This clone was picked up many times. This chain uses TRBV27 with TRBJ1-1, with D possibly TRBD1 on 5 matching bases. The germline V gene has CDR1 MNHEY and CDR2 SMNVEV (reference sequence). The CDR3 is made up of 15 amino acids. V was cut by 5 bases and J by 5 bases, with 18 bases left in between. The CDR3 DNA follows: TGTGCCAGCAGTCCGTCCAGGGCGGTCGGGACTGAAGCTTTCTTT. The encoded protein is CASSPSRAVGTEAFF.

The chain links TRBV30 to TRBJ1-2, with 10 bases aligning to TRBD1. The V gene end was trimmed by 5 bases and the J gene end by 4 bases; junction bases not matched to a gene: 7. CDR3 length equals 14 residues. CDR1 and CDR2 (germline): GTSNPN, SVGIG (reference sequence). The CDR3 region is CAWVTGGGSYGYTF. The DNA for the CDR3 is TGTGCCTGGGTGACAGGGGGCGGAAGCTATGGCTACACCTTC.

The J gene is TRBJ2-6, the V gene TRBV7-2, with a tentative D call TRBD2 (6 bases). Germline V gene lookup returns CDR1 SGHTA and CDR2 FQGNSA. The CDR3 has 19 residues. Trimming removed 3 bases from V and 0 bases from J, with 18 bases in between. CDR3 DNA sequence: TGTGCCAGCAGCTTTAGGCGGGCGGGATTAAGCTCTGGGGCCAACGTCCTGACTTTC. This translates into CASSFRRAGLSSGANVLTF.

This clone was found once. The rearrangement uses TRBV5-8 and TRBJ1-2, with TRBD1 identical over 7 bases. CDR1 SGHTS and CDR2 YDEGEE come from the germline V gene. V shed 1 base and J 5 bases; nucleotides not matched to a gene: 8. The length of the CDR3 is 15 residues. The CDR3 here is CASSLMFGTVYGYTF. Here the CDR3 DNA reads TGTGCCAGCAGCTTGATGTTTGGGACAGTGTATGGCTACACCTTC.

This chain uses TRBV19 with TRBJ2-6, with 7 bases aligning to TRBD1. The V gene end was trimmed by 3 bases and the J gene end by 0 bases; junction bases not matched to a gene: 8. CDR1 is LNHDA and CDR2 is SQIVND in the germline V gene (reference sequence). The CDR3 sequence is 18 residues long. The CDR3 DNA follows: TGTGCCAGTAGTATTTTTCTTGGGACAGCCTCTGGGGCCAACGTCCTGACTTTC. Translation: CASSIFLGTASGANVLTF.

The chain carries TRBV10-3 and TRBJ2-5, with 8 bases lining up with TRBD2. Trimming removed 10 bases from V and 4 bases from J; junction bases left unmatched: 8. This CDR3 comprises 13 residues. CDR1 is ENHRY and CDR2 is SYGVKD in the germline V gene. As DNA, the CDR3 is TGTGCCACCGGGGGTAGCGGGGTAGAGACCCAGTACTTC. Its protein is CATGGSGVETQYF.

The gene calls are TRBV9 and TRBJ2-7; TRBD2 might be the D (5 bases). The CDR3 has 13 amino acids. The V gene lost 4 bases and the J gene lost 4 bases, with 12 bases spanning the gap. Per the germline V gene, CDR1 is SGDLS and CDR2 is YYNGEE. The chain's CDR3 is CASSIHPGYEQYF. CDR3 bases: TGTGCCAGCAGCATACACCCGGGGTACGAGCAGTACTTC.

The chain carries TRBV27 and TRBJ2-7, with 8 bases aligning to TRBD1. The CDR3 runs to 13 residues. Germline lookup yields CDR1 MNHEY and CDR2 SMNVEV (reference sequence). Trimming took 10 bases from V and 1 from J; bases not matched to a gene: 6. CDR3 bases: TGTGCCACCTCCAGGGGGCCGTCCTACGAGCAGTACTTC. Protein: CATSRGPSYEQYF.

This clone has a handful of counts. This chain uses TRBV27 with TRBJ1-5; TRBD1 aligns across 10 bases. Germline V gene data show CDR1 as MNHEY and CDR2 as SMNVEV (reference sequence). V trimming: 6 bases; J trimming: 7 bases; junction bases outside the gene matches: 3. This CDR3 spans 13 amino acids. CDR3 residues: CASRGTGAQPQHF. In nucleotides, the CDR3 is TGTGCCAGCAGAGGGACAGGGGCCCAGCCCCAGCATTTT.

Turning to this clone: The same CDR3 can be traced to other DNA sequences in this sample. The V and J genes are TRBV2 and TRBJ1-5, with 9 positions matching TRBD1. The CDR3 is made up of 12 amino acids. V lost 8 bases and J lost 4; bases outside the gene matches: 0. CDR1 and CDR2 (germline): SNHLY, FYNNEI. As DNA, the CDR3 is TGTGCCAGCGACAGGGGGAATCAGCCCCAGCATTTT. Its translation is CASDRGNQPQHF.

The rearrangement joins TRBV28 to TRBJ2-1, with 13 nucleotides matching TRBD2. CDR1 and CDR2 (germline): MDHEN, SYDVKM. The J segment lost 7 bases and the V segment lost 3 bases, leaving 6 bases of the junction unmatched. This CDR3 has 16 amino acids. As DNA, the CDR3 is TGTGCCAGCAGTTTGATACTAGCGGGGGGGAAGAATGAGCAGTTCTTC. Translated: CASSLILAGGKNEQFF. The full variable domain, with the rest looked up from reference TRBV28 and TRBJ2-1, is DVKVTQSSRYLVKRTGEKVFLECVQDMDHENMFWYRQDPGLGLRLIYFSYDVKMKEKGDIPEGYSVSREKKERFSLILESASTNQTSMYLCASSLILAGGKNEQFFGPGTRLTVL.

The rearrangement joins TRBV6-6 to TRBJ2-7, with 10 positions matching TRBD1. Losses at the gene ends were 4 bases for V and 5 bases for J; bases not matched to a gene: 5. The CDR3 is 14 residues long. CDR1 MNHNY and CDR2 SVGAGI come from the germline V gene (reference sequence). The chain's CDR3 is CASSLGDRGDEQYF. The CDR3 DNA follows: TGTGCCAGCAGTTTAGGGGACAGGGGCGACGAGCAGTACTTC.

This rearrangement joins TRBV5-1 to TRBJ2-5; D possibly corresponds to TRBD1 (6 bases). TRBJ2-7 explains the end of the DNA better; the J call may be wrong. The length of the CDR3 is 14 residues. Germline-derived CDR1 and CDR2 are SGHRS and YFSETQ. The CDR3 DNA follows: TGCGCCAGCAGCTTGGGGACAGCCTCCTACGAGCAGTACTTC. It is translated as CASSLGTASYEQYF.

The chain employs TRBV14 and TRBJ2-2; 10 nucleotides align to TRBD2. The CDR3 consists of 17 residues. Germline CDR1 is SGHDN and CDR2 is FVKESK. The V gene end was trimmed by 0 bases and the J gene end by 3 bases; junction bases not matched to a gene: 4. Here the CDR3 reads CASSQDLLAGDTGELFF. CDR3 DNA: TGTGCCAGCAGCCAAGATTTGCTAGCGGGGGACACCGGGGAGCTGTTTTTT.

In its sample, this clone was seen once. In DNA, the CDR3 is TGTGCCAGCAGGAGGACAGGGACGAACACCGGGGAGCTGTTTTTT. It translates to CASRRTGTNTGELFF. The chain carries TRBV5-8 and TRBJ2-2, with 8 bases that match TRBD1. The V segment lost 5 bases and the J segment 0 bases; nucleotides outside the gene matches: 3. This CDR3 is 15 amino acids long. Germline lookup yields CDR1 SGHTS and CDR2 YDEGEE.

The chain is built from TRBV28 and TRBJ2-5, with D maybe TRBD1 (5 bases). CDR3 length: 15 amino acids. Trimming cost V 4 bases and J 4 bases, with 16 bases left between them. Germline values: CDR1 MDHEN, CDR2 SYDVKM. The CDR3: CASSSRGAQGETQYF. The CDR3 DNA follows: TGTGCCAGCAGTTCCCGAGGTGCCCAGGGAGAGACCCAGTACTTC.

This clone appeared a few times. The CDR3 protein is CASRQSGTAKNIQYF. Written as DNA, the CDR3 is TGTGCCAGCAGACAATCCGGGACAGCAAAAAACATTCAGTACTTC. This chain links TRBV7-9 with TRBJ2-4; 7 positions match TRBD1. Germline values: CDR1 SEHNR, CDR2 FQNEAQ (reference sequence). V shed 6 bases, J shed 4 bases, and the junction held 9 bases outside the gene matches. There are 15 residues in the CDR3.

The V gene is TRBV9, the J gene TRBJ2-5; the match to TRBD1 covers 12 bases. Per the germline V gene, CDR1 is SGDLS and CDR2 is YYNGEE. This CDR3 has 16 amino acids. After removal of 4 bases from V and 3 bases from J, the junction contained 7 bases not matched to a gene. The CDR3 reads CASSPRDRGLKETQYF. DNA of the CDR3: TGTGCCAGCAGCCCCCGGGACAGGGGGCTGAAAGAGACCCAGTACTTC.

The chain has TRBV11-2 and TRBJ2-6, with 9 bases that match TRBD1. Germline CDR1 and CDR2: SGHAT and FQNNGV. This CDR3 comprises 16 residues. V was pared by 4 bases and J by 9 bases, with 10 bases of the junction left unmatched. The CDR3 sequence: CASSSGTGPYYNVLTF. For the CDR3, the DNA is TGTGCCAGCAGCTCCGGGACAGGGCCTTATTACAACGTCCTGACTTTC.

Comment on this clone: Germline and junction disagree at one end, which may indicate a read error. The chain employs TRBV27 and TRBJ2-6; 10 positions agree with TRBD1. Looked up from germline, CDR1 is MNHEY and CDR2 is SMNVEV (reference sequence). This CDR3 has 15 residues. In DNA form, the CDR3 reads TGTGCCAGCAGCCCGCGAGGGACAGGGGCCCGCTGGGTGGCTTTC. It yields the protein CASSPRGTGARWVAF.

The rearrangement joins TRBV28 to TRBJ2-5; weak D call: TRBD2 (7 bases). Germline CDR1 reads MDHEN; CDR2 reads SYDVKM. The CDR3 length is 14 residues. Trimming stripped 6 bases from V and 4 bases from J, with 15 bases between. The CDR3 reads CASRTRGASETQYF. As DNA, the CDR3 is TGTGCCAGCAGAACTCGGGGGGCCTCAGAGACCCAGTACTTC.

This chain joins TRBV5-1 and TRBJ2-7, with D possibly being TRBD1 (5 bases). Trimming took off 2 bases at V and 4 bases at J, with 13 bases between the two ends. Germline CDR1 is SGHRS and CDR2 is YFSETQ. This CDR3 contains 14 residues. The CDR3 reads CASSLGVVSYEQYV. The DNA of the CDR3 is TGCGCCAGCAGCTTAGGGGTCGTAAGTTACGAGCAGTACGTC.

CDR3 region: CASSLPTPQGMDYGYTF. The CDR3 DNA reads as TGTGCCAGCAGCTTACCAACCCCACAGGGGATGGACTATGGCTACACCTTC. The rearrangement uses TRBV7-9 and TRBJ1-2, with 7 positions matching TRBD1. J gave up 3 bases and V 2 bases, and 12 bases lay outside the gene matches. The CDR3 has 17 amino acids. Germline-derived CDR1 and CDR2 are SEHNR and FQNEAQ (reference sequence).

The chain recombines TRBV6-5 with TRBJ1-2; D is possibly TRBD1 (5 bases). The V and J ends lost 0 bases and 0 bases respectively, with 8 bases between them. The CDR3 consists of 15 residues. Germline V lookup: CDR1 MNHEY, CDR2 SVGAGI. CDR3 bases: TGTGCCAGCAGTTACTCGACAGTTACTAACTATGGCTACACCTTC. It specifies CASSYSTVTNYGYTF.

The chain employs TRBV6-1 and TRBJ2-4; D possibly corresponds to TRBD1 (6 bases). The CDR3 loop spans 14 amino acids. V shed 6 bases and J shed 9 bases, with 18 bases lying between them. Germline values: CDR1 MNHNS, CDR2 SASEGT. CDR3 coding DNA: TGTGCCAGCAGGACGTCCCTGGGGGCGAGCATTCAGTACTTC. Translating gives CASRTSLGASIQYF.

This chain links TRBV6-5 with TRBJ1-5; D unclear. This CDR3 is built from 13 residues. Trimming removed 5 bases from V and 6 bases from J, with 11 bases in between. Germline assignment: CDR1 MNHEY and CDR2 SVGAGI. The CDR3 nucleotides are TGTGCCAGCAGTGAGCTGGGGAGTCAGCCCCAGCATTTT. Translating gives CASSELGSQPQHF.

This clone turned up a few times. V usage is TRBV4-3 and J usage is TRBJ1-1, with TRBD1 matching over 9 bases. After removal of 4 bases from V and 2 bases from J, the junction contained 11 bases not matched to a gene. The CDR3 contains 17 residues. CDR1 LGHNA and CDR2 YSLEER come from the germline V gene. The CDR3 region has the DNA TGCGCCAGCAGCCGCAAATTCCAGGGACAGGGAAACACTGAAGCTTTCTTT. Protein: CASSRKFQGQGNTEAFF.

J is TRBJ2-2 and V is TRBV5-1, with a tentative D call TRBD1 (5 bases). This CDR3 is 17 amino acids long. The ends were cut back, 6 bases at V and 1 base at J, with 19 bases in the middle. The V gene's germline CDR1 is SGHRS and CDR2 YFSETQ. In DNA form, the CDR3 reads TGCGCCAGCACCAATGGTGGGGTCACAGGGAACACCGGGGAGCTGTTTTTT. Encoded protein: CASTNGGVTGNTGELFF.

The chain combines TRBV6-1 with TRBJ1-2, with 8 bases aligning to TRBD1. V dropped 2 bases and J dropped 8; count of bases not matched to a gene: 13. The CDR3 extends over 16 amino acids. Germline CDR1 MNHNS, CDR2 SASEGT. In nucleotides, the CDR3 is TGTGCCAGCAGTGAAAGGGGGGGGGACGGACAGGGAGGCTACACCTTC. Residues: CASSERGGDGQGGYTF.

The V and J genes are TRBV13 and TRBJ2-1; the match to TRBD2 covers 14 bases. Germline V gene sequence: CDR1 PRHDT, CDR2 FYEKMQ (reference sequence). The CDR3 spans 15 residues. J gave up 12 bases and V 5 bases, and 9 bases lay outside the gene matches. The CDR3 loop reads CASSKGLAGGPRQFF. CDR3 DNA: TGTGCCAGCAGCAAAGGACTAGCGGGAGGCCCACGGCAGTTCTTC.

V gene TRBV5-4 combines with J gene TRBJ2-3; TRBD2 aligns across 9 bases. Germline V gene data show CDR1 as SGHNT and CDR2 as YYREEE (reference sequence). The V segment lost 3 bases and the J segment 0 bases; nucleotides outside the gene matches: 5. CDR3 length: 16 amino acids. The CDR3 DNA reads TGTGCCAGCAGCTCAAAAAGCGGGAGGAGCACAGATACGCAGTATTTT. This sequence encodes CASSSKSGRSTDTQYF.